This T cell receptor beta chain was identified during a study of Ad26.COV2.S vaccination and SARS-CoV-2 variants. Study-wide results and limits: Researchers cautioned that TCR breadth and depth analyses may have underestimated total T cell responses. Measurement of non-spike TCR breadth gave similar results in vaccine and placebo recipients. Reported findings describe substantial breadth in spike-specific CD8+ and CD4+ T cell responses following vaccination. Higher spike-specific TCR breadth was found in vaccine recipients than in placebo recipients.

This clone was observed a single time. As yet, its antigen is unknown. Trimming left V 1 base short and J 2 bases short, with 9 bases between. Germline CDR1 and CDR2: SGHAT and FQNNGV. The CDR3 loop spans 15 amino acids. Profiling relied on immunoSEQ multiplex PCR, and the TCRdb table lists in-frame clones only, not all of them. Of some 350,000 clones in the sample, around 92% were seen once. The sequences come from peripheral blood, collected after recovery from COVID-19. This sequence joins TRBV11-2 and TRBJ2-1, with a weak D call TRBD2 (5 bases). The clonotype comes from a human donor who had recovered from COVID-19. In DNA form, the CDR3 reads TGTGCCAGCAGCTTAGTTGGAGGCCCCTACAATGAGCAGTTCTTC. This encodes CASSLVGGPYNEQFF.